This T cell receptor (beta chain) comes out of a study of sequential checkpoint blockade in melanoma. Documented treatment: randomized to nivolumab then ipilimumab (arm A) or the reverse (arm B). Germline values: CDR1 SGHDT, CDR2 YYEEEE. With 3 bases clipped from V and 0 bases from J, the junction kept 4 bases outside the gene matches. CDR3 length: 16 residues. Measured with immunoSEQ multiplex PCR; TCRdb has only the in-frame clones, and not every one. The sample contains about 3,600 clones, about 60% of which appear only once. The rearrangement joins TRBV5-6 to TRBJ1-3; 9 nucleotides agree with TRBD1. The sample in question was CD8+ T cells sorted from blood (inferred from file names), obtained from a patient given nivolumab and ipilimumab in sequence. This receptor was identified in a human donor with melanoma. The chain's CDR3 is CASSWTGDYSGNTIYF. CDR3 sequence (DNA): TGTGCCAGCAGCTGGACAGGGGACTACTCTGGAAACACCATATATTTT.